This TCR beta chain was observed in a study of Ad26.COV2.S vaccination and SARS-CoV-2 variants. Worth noting for this clone: The target antigen is unknown.

Libraries were prepared by immunoSEQ multiplex PCR; TCRdb keeps only in-frame clonotypes and omits some of them. This sample has some 190,000 clones; approximately 88% occur once, and the top ten carry around 6.3%. The V end was cut by 1 base, the J end by 7 bases, with 7 bases between. This CDR3 has 12 residues. Germline V gene data show CDR1 as SGHAT and CDR2 as FQNNGV. Study-level points and caveats: Similar non-spike TCR breadth was seen in vaccine and placebo recipients. It was vaccine recipients, not placebo recipients, who had the higher spike-specific TCR breadth. It was reported that spike-specific CD8+ and CD4+ T cell responses were substantially broad after vaccination.

The chain is built from TRBV11-2 and TRBJ1-1, with a weak D call TRBD1 (6 bases). The sequences come from peripheral blood, collected after recovery from COVID-19. The TCR comes from a human donor who had recovered from COVID-19. The DNA of the CDR3 is TGTGCCAGCAGCTTAGGAGGGGGTGAAGCTTTCTTT. Its protein product is CASSLGGGEAFF.